This T cell receptor beta chain was observed in a study of cytomegalovirus exposure and HLA in healthy donors. The V and J ends lost 2 bases and 2 bases, in that order; junction bases with no gene match: 4. CDR3 length: 15 amino acids. Germline lookup yields CDR1 MNHNY and CDR2 SVGAGI (reference sequence). Vbeta (60) and Jbeta (13) primers were used in the PCR. Assay: immunoSEQ multiplex PCR; the TCRdb copy retains only in-frame clones and omits some. Of 150,000 to 200,000 clones listed, about 9% are singletons. This TCR was recovered from a woman aged 25 to 39 in good health and CMV-seropositive. The sample consisted of PBMCs. This chain connects TRBV6-6 to TRBJ2-7, with 9 nucleotides matching TRBD2. The CDR3 region has the DNA TGTGCCAGCAGTTACACCCTAGCGGGGCCCTACGAGCAGTACGTC. This gives the protein CASSYTLAGPYEQYV.